Described below is a single T cell receptor (beta chain) sequence and its context. Its specificity is unknown. These data come from a study of graft-versus-host responses after intestinal transplantation. Study as a whole: Grafts were multivisceral, liver-intestinal, or isolated intestinal. Anti-thymocyte globulin induction preceded three to four years of tacrolimus and steroid maintenance in all recipients. The study, taken as a whole, reports: GvH clones surfaced in recipient marrow, some emerging earlier in ileum or blood. Early post-transplant HvG declines showed an association with peak circulating GvH clone levels.

The length of the CDR3 is 15 residues. The V and J ends lost 3 bases and 0 bases respectively, with 11 bases between them. CDR1 is KGHSH and CDR2 is LQKENI in the germline V gene. TCRdb's copy holds only in-frame clones and misses some; the assay was immunoSEQ multiplex PCR. The data show about 3,900 clones, approximately 85% seen once. Intraepithelial and lamina propria lymphocytes were isolated from graft specimens. The material was ileum tissue, obtained 662 days after intestinal transplant. This chain connects TRBV18 to TRBJ1-1, with D hard to call. This receptor was taken from a human patient who received an intestinal transplant, so some T cells may come from the graft donor. The DNA of the CDR3 is TGTGCCAGCTCACCCCTTGGAGCATTGAACACTGAAGCTTTCTTT. It codes for CASSPLGALNTEAFF.